These 20 T cell receptor beta chains originate from one sample sequenced in a study of blood T cell repertoires in COVID-19 (dated by TCRdb to about 2020). The library relied on the immunoSEQ multiplex PCR assay. The source is immuneACCESS, and TCRdb retained only in-frame sequences with V and J called. Part of the clones is not carried over; for the studies checked, unresolved V genes explain less than half of this, and the remainder is unexplained. In all, the sample holds over 55,000 clones, and more than 75% of those were seen once. The ten biggest clones cover around 8% of the sample. Material for sequencing was peripheral blood. The receptors were sampled from a human donor in a cohort sampled during active COVID-19.

This chain links TRBV10-3 with TRBJ1-2; unclear D gene. CDR3 length: 14 amino acids. V was clipped by 3 bases and J by 1 base, with 9 bases between them. The germline gives CDR1 ENHRY, CDR2 SYGVKD. The CDR3 region has the DNA TGTGCCATCAGTGAAGGCCGGAGTAACTATGGCTACACCTTC. It specifies CAISEGRSNYGYTF.

This chain connects TRBV27 to TRBJ2-7; 11 bases align to TRBD2. Per germline, CDR1 MNHEY and CDR2 SMNVEV (reference sequence). V was pared by 7 bases and J by 5 bases, with 22 bases of the junction left unmatched. This CDR3 spans 19 amino acids. CDR3 protein: CASTPIALAGVASLHEQYF. CDR3 bases: TGTGCCAGCACCCCCATTGCACTAGCGGGGGTTGCTTCTCTCCACGAGCAGTACTTC.

This clone was observed a single time. V gene TRBV12-5 combines with J gene TRBJ1-5; 7 bases are a match to TRBD1. V shed 3 bases, J shed 4 bases, and the junction held 6 bases outside the gene matches. The CDR3 covers 15 residues. CDR1 is LGHNT and CDR2 is FRNRAP in the germline V gene. The CDR3 spells CASGLTGVGNQPQHF. The CDR3 DNA is TGTGCTAGTGGTTTAACAGGGGTAGGGAATCAGCCCCAGCATTTT.

Points on this clone: The junction does not match germline at one end; this may be a read error. This chain connects TRBV19 to TRBJ1-3; 7 bases fit TRBD1. The germline V gene encodes CDR1 LNHDA and CDR2 SQIVND (reference sequence). The CDR3 spans 14 residues. The CDR3 reads CTSSRQGTGNTIYF. For the CDR3, the DNA is TGTACCAGTAGTAGACAGGGAACAGGAAACACCATATATTTT.

The rearrangement joins TRBV27 to TRBJ1-2; TRBD1 aligns across 9 bases. Germline V gene data show CDR1 as MNHEY and CDR2 as SMNVEV (reference sequence). The CDR3 is 15 residues long. After removal of 2 bases from V and 1 base from J, the junction contained 2 bases not matched to a gene. DNA of the CDR3: TGTGCCAGCAGTTTAAGGACAGGGGTTAACTATGGCTACACCTTC. Its protein is CASSLRTGVNYGYTF.

This chain uses TRBV27 with TRBJ1-1; D is perhaps TRBD1 (6 bases). This CDR3 contains 14 residues. Deletions cut 3 bases from V and 5 bases from J, with 13 bases between. CDR1 and CDR2 (germline): MNHEY, SMNVEV (reference sequence). As DNA, the CDR3 is TGTGCCAGCAGTTTGGGAGGGGGACGGACTGAAGCTTTCTTT. This translates into CASSLGGGRTEAFF.

The chain combines TRBV6-5 with TRBJ1-1; D gene uncertain. Trimming left V 0 bases short and J 1 base short, with 6 bases between. This CDR3 is built from 14 residues. Germline loops: CDR1 MNHEY, CDR2 SVGAGI. The CDR3 here is CASSYSGRNTEAFF. The CDR3 DNA reads TGTGCCAGCAGTTACTCGGGCAGGAACACTGAAGCTTTCTTT.

The CDR3 reads CASSWGTGGAGNTIYF. DNA for the CDR3: TGTGCCAGCAGCTGGGGGACAGGGGGCGCCGGAAACACCATATATTTT. The V and J genes are TRBV5-6 and TRBJ1-3; 12 nucleotides agree with TRBD1. The CDR3 extends over 16 amino acids. The germline V gene encodes CDR1 SGHDT and CDR2 YYEEEE. The J segment lost 4 bases and the V segment lost 3 bases, leaving 5 bases of the junction unmatched.

The chain uses TRBV2 and TRBJ2-6; D uncertain. This CDR3 has 15 residues. Between the trimmed V and J ends, which lost 4 bases and 3 bases, there was a span of 10 bases. The germline gives CDR1 SNHLY, CDR2 FYNNEI. This CDR3 reads CASSVEGVGANVLTF. CDR3 in DNA: TGTGCCAGCAGTGTTGAAGGAGTTGGGGCCAACGTCCTGACTTTC. The variable domain in full, with the rest retrieved from reference TRBV2 and TRBJ2-6, is EPEVTQTPSHQVTQMGQEVILRCVPISNHLYFYWYRQILGQKVEFLVSFYNNEISEKSEIFDDQFSVERPDGSNFTLKIRSTKLEDSAMYFCASSVEGVGANVLTFGAGSRLTVL.

The chain links TRBV10-3 to TRBJ1-2; D possibly corresponds to TRBD1 (6 bases). This CDR3 spans 13 amino acids. Per germline, CDR1 ENHRY and CDR2 SYGVKD. Trimming removed 8 bases at V and 4 bases at J, with 14 bases between. In DNA, the CDR3 is TGTGCCATCTCAACCGCAGGGGCCTATGGCTACACCTTC. This sequence encodes CAISTAGAYGYTF.

The chain recombines TRBV19 with TRBJ1-1; no clear D gene. The germline V and J ends were trimmed by 5 bases and 1 base, with 11 bases remaining between them. This CDR3 spans 14 amino acids. Germline loops: CDR1 LNHDA, CDR2 SQIVND (reference sequence). The CDR3 nucleotides are TGTGCCAGTAGTTTGGAGGGAGGGAACACTGAAGCTTTCTTT. Encoded protein: CASSLEGGNTEAFF.

The chain carries TRBV3-1 (or the pseudogene TRBV3-2) and TRBJ2-7; tentative D call: TRBD1 (5 bases). This CDR3 is built from 14 residues. Per germline, CDR1 LGHDT and CDR2 YNNKEL (reference sequence). Trimming took off 1 base at V and 2 bases at J, with 9 bases between the two ends. The CDR3 nucleotides are TGTGCCAGCAGCCAAGCGGCAGGGACCTACGAGCAGTACTTC. Its translation is CASSQAAGTYEQYF.

The CDR3 reads CASSVLDSLMNTEAFF. Written as DNA, the CDR3 is TGTGCCAGCAGTGTATTGGACAGCCTAATGAACACTGAAGCTTTCTTT. J is TRBJ1-1 and V is TRBV25-1, with a possible D match to TRBD1 (6 bases). The germline V gene encodes CDR1 MGHDK and CDR2 SYGVNS. There are 16 residues in the CDR3. V lost 4 bases and J lost 0, with 15 bases in between.

The chain uses TRBV4-1 and TRBJ2-5; 9 bases line up with TRBD2. This CDR3 has 12 residues. With V trimmed by 8 bases and J by 3 bases, 1 base remained unmatched. Germline V gives CDR1 MGHRA, CDR2 YSYEKL. CDR3: CASGTSKETQYF. The CDR3 bases are TGCGCCAGCGGGACTAGCAAAGAGACCCAGTACTTC.

This sequence joins TRBV27 and TRBJ1-2, with TRBD1 matching over 7 bases. V was pared by 2 bases and J by 2 bases, with 14 bases of the junction left unmatched. The CDR3 runs 18 residues. Germline CDR1 is MNHEY and CDR2 is SMNVEV (reference sequence). CDR3 amino acids: CASSLKGGGGGPNYGYTF. The DNA of the CDR3 is TGTGCCAGCAGTTTAAAGGGGGGTGGAGGGGGCCCCAACTATGGCTACACCTTC.

This chain joins TRBV29-1 and TRBJ2-7, with TRBD1 matching over 8 bases. The CDR3 runs to 14 residues. Germline-derived CDR1 and CDR2 are SQVTM and ANQGSEA. Trimming took 4 bases from V and 2 from J; bases not matched to a gene: 7. The CDR3 reads CSVVSGQATYEQYF. The CDR3 nucleotides are TGCAGCGTTGTGTCGGGACAGGCGACCTACGAGCAGTACTTC.

The rearrangement uses TRBV7-8 and TRBJ2-7, with TRBD1 as a possible D gene (6 bases). The CDR3 spans 15 residues. The germline CDR1 and CDR2 sequences are SGHVS and FQNEAQ. The V gene lost 1 base and the J gene lost 3 bases, with 13 bases spanning the gap. The CDR3 region has the DNA TGTGCCAGCAGCTTAGAGGGCAGGGGAAGCTACGAGCAGTACTTC. It is translated as CASSLEGRGSYEQYF.

V is TRBV9 and J is TRBJ2-3, with D perhaps TRBD2 (7 bases). V lost 6 bases and J 1 base, leaving 15 bases between the germline ends. The germline CDR1 and CDR2 sequences are SGDLS and YYNGEE. The CDR3 totals 15 residues. The CDR3 loop reads CASNKGGDGTDTQYF. CDR3 nucleotide sequence: TGTGCCAGCAATAAAGGGGGGGATGGCACAGATACGCAGTATTTT.

The chain combines TRBV27 with TRBJ2-7, with D maybe TRBD1 (6 bases). This CDR3 region has 14 residues. The germline V gene encodes CDR1 MNHEY and CDR2 SMNVEV (reference sequence). Trimming shortened V by 3 bases and J by 0 bases, and 9 bases separated the two germline ends. CDR3 DNA: TGTGCCAGCAGTTTCCGGGACACCTCCTACGAGCAGTACTTC. It specifies CASSFRDTSYEQYF.

The rearrangement links TRBV27 to TRBJ2-7; 13 bases are shared with TRBD2. CDR3 size: 15 residues. J lost 7 bases, V lost 2 bases, and 5 bases had no gene match. Per the germline V gene, CDR1 is MNHEY and CDR2 is SMNVEV (reference sequence). The CDR3 reads CASSLTSGGAREQYF. The DNA of the CDR3 is TGTGCCAGCAGTTTAACTAGCGGGGGGGCCAGGGAGCAGTACTTC.